This T cell receptor (beta chain) stems from a study of blood T cell repertoires in COVID-19. Whole-study context: COVID-19 samples collected from the United States, Italy and Spain covered acute and convalescent phases. Sources were T cells, B-cell-depleted T cells, or PBMCs; the material itself was cDNA or gDNA.

Per the original data handling: Cell counts per sample came from amplifying reference gene primers. The repertoire was sequenced with immunoSEQ multiplex PCR; TCRdb's copy has only in-frame clones and lacks some. D and trimming come from the DNA, and the V and J calls and clone size come from that table. This table holds about 240,000 clones, 88% found once. V lost 3 bases to trimming and J lost 0 bases, with 14 bases between them. This CDR3 is built from 16 residues. Germline V CDR1 and CDR2: SGHNT, YYREEE (reference sequence). The chain combines TRBV5-4 with TRBJ2-3, with a weak D call TRBD1 (6 bases). Material for sequencing was peripheral blood. This clonotype was obtained from a middle-aged woman who had recovered from COVID-19. The CDR3 loop reads CASSSGQKASTDTQYF. In DNA form, the CDR3 reads TGTGCCAGCAGCTCCGGACAGAAAGCTAGCACAGATACGCAGTATTTT.